The 27 T cell receptor beta chains given below trace back to one sample, sequenced in a study of T cells in Graves' hyperthyroidism and ophthalmopathy (dated by TCRdb to 2018 to 2020). Library prep was done by multiplex PCR. The reads were generated on an Illumina HiSeq 2000. The TCR beta CDR3 regions were amplified from RNA transcripts. For the first round of RT-PCR on the TCR CDR3, the HTBI primer set was used together with the Qiagen OneStep RT-PCR kit. TCRdb itself trimmed the public reads at Q25 with fastp, ran MiXCR and retained productive beta chains. One record per CDR3 amino acid sequence lists the most common genes and DNA. For this sample the table gives about 740,000 distinct CDR3 sequences, of which 14% were detected only once. Of the sample, about 9.4% is held by the ten largest clones. The sample taken for sequencing was blood. Source of these receptors: a young woman with Graves' hyperthyroidism.

V usage is TRBV4-1 and J usage is TRBJ1-1; no reliable D call. The CDR3 runs 17 residues. V was trimmed by 4 bases and J by 4 bases, leaving 22 bases between them. CDR1 is MGHRA, CDR2 YSYEKL, per germline. In DNA form, the CDR3 reads TGCGCCAGCAGCCCAAGCCAACAGACCGGGGTCTTCACTGAAGCTTTCTTT. As protein: CASSPSQQTGVFTEAFF.

V and J are TRBV29-1 and TRBJ1-1, with 9 bases lining up with TRBD1. V was pared by 4 bases and J by 4 bases, with 4 bases of the junction left unmatched. The CDR3 loop spans 13 amino acids. Germline CDR1 is SQVTM and CDR2 is ANQGSEA. The chain's CDR3 is CSVGPTGGTEAFF. For the CDR3, the DNA is TGCAGCGTTGGTCCGACAGGGGGCACTGAAGCTTTCTTT.

This clonotype was counted many times. The chain is built from TRBV12-3 or TRBV12-4 and TRBJ1-1; no clear D gene. The CDR3 extends over 14 amino acids. The ends were cut back, 6 bases at V and 9 bases at J, with 20 bases in the middle. The CDR3 bases are TGTGCCAGCAGCTCTCCCGGTGAGGGCAACAAAGCTTTCTTT. Encoded protein: CASSSPGEGNKAFF.

The rearrangement joins TRBV7-9 to TRBJ2-2; the match to TRBD1 covers 7 bases. Germline V gene lookup returns CDR1 SEHNR and CDR2 FQNEAQ (reference sequence). The J segment lost 3 bases and the V segment lost 1 base, leaving 5 bases of the junction unmatched. The CDR3 is 16 amino acids. CDR3 residues: CASSLVEGQYTGELFF. The CDR3 coding sequence is TGTGCCAGCAGCTTAGTAGAGGGACAGTACACCGGGGAGCTGTTTTTT.

The chain recombines TRBV7-6 with TRBJ2-5, with D perhaps matching TRBD2 (5 bases). CDR1 is SGHVS, CDR2 FNYEAQ, per germline. Trimming cost V 1 base and J 10 bases, with 13 bases left between them. The CDR3 sequence is 13 residues long. CDR3 sequence reads: CASSLVWGEGQYF. The CDR3 nucleotides are TGTGCCAGCAGCTTAGTTTGGGGAGAGGGCCAGTACTTC.

This clonotype appeared a few times. The chain is built from TRBV4-1 and TRBJ2-4; TRBD1 matches 10 bases. The CDR3 totals 17 residues. V shed 2 bases, J shed 7 bases, and the junction held 11 bases outside the gene matches. Germline V lookup: CDR1 MGHRA, CDR2 YSYEKL. The CDR3 region has the DNA TGCGCCAGCAGCCAAAACATGGGACAGGGGAGATCGAACATTCAGTACTTC. This encodes CASSQNMGQGRSNIQYF.

V and J are TRBV27 and TRBJ2-7; 11 bases agree with TRBD2. This CDR3 has 15 residues. Germline V lookup: CDR1 MNHEY, CDR2 SMNVEV (reference sequence). The ends lost 6 bases at V and 1 base at J; junction bases unmatched: 5. The chain's CDR3 is CASRLLAGASYEQYF. In DNA, the CDR3 is TGTGCCAGCAGGCTACTAGCGGGAGCGTCCTACGAGCAGTACTTC.

The chain combines TRBV19 with TRBJ2-7; D is ambiguous. Trimming stripped 6 bases from V and 3 bases from J, with 9 bases between. CDR1 and CDR2 (germline): LNHDA, SQIVND (reference sequence). The CDR3 sequence is 12 residues long. This CDR3 is CASRADGYEQYF. In DNA, the CDR3 is TGTGCCAGTAGGGCAGACGGCTACGAGCAGTACTTC.

The chain couples TRBV11-2 to TRBJ2-3; D remains ambiguous. Germline V lookup: CDR1 SGHAT, CDR2 FQNNGV. The CDR3 has 13 amino acids. Trimming left V 8 bases short and J 3 bases short, with 12 bases between. The CDR3, as DNA: TGTGCCAGCCTCCAGGTACTGACAGATACGCAGTATTTT. It yields the protein CASLQVLTDTQYF.

This clonotype was counted many times. The chain is built from TRBV11-2 and TRBJ2-7; no clear D. Germline assignment: CDR1 SGHAT and CDR2 FQNNGV. The V end lost 5 bases, the J end lost 4 bases, and 12 bases lay between the germline ends. The CDR3 runs 13 residues. The CDR3 reads CASSPFGVYEQYF. The CDR3 DNA reads TGTGCCAGCAGCCCATTTGGCGTATACGAGCAGTACTTC.

This clonotype was recorded a few times. The chain uses TRBV9 and TRBJ1-1; D uncertain. The CDR3 contains 14 residues. With 0 bases removed from V and 5 bases from J, the gap between germline ends came to 11 bases. The germline CDR1 and CDR2 sequences are SGDLS and YYNGEE. CDR3 bases: TGTGCCAGCAGCGTAGGGTCCTGGGATACTGAAGCTTTCTTT. This codes for CASSVGSWDTEAFF.

This clonotype occurred a few times. The rearrangement links TRBV29-1 to TRBJ2-7; the match to TRBD2 covers 9 bases. Germline lookup yields CDR1 SQVTM and CDR2 ANQGSEA. CDR3 length: 14 amino acids. J gave up 0 bases and V 5 bases, and 5 bases lay outside the gene matches. CDR3 sequence reads: CSVNPSGNSYEQYF. CDR3 bases: TGCAGCGTTAATCCTAGCGGGAACTCCTACGAGCAGTACTTC.

This clonotype was observed many times. V is TRBV18 and J is TRBJ2-3, with no clear D. Germline-derived CDR1 and CDR2 are KGHSH and LQKENI. Trimming took off 1 base at V and 2 bases at J, with 4 bases between the two ends. The CDR3 extends over 13 amino acids. CDR3 residues: CASSPLLTDTQYF. The DNA of the CDR3 is TGTGCCAGCTCACCACTCCTCACAGATACGCAGTATTTT. The full variable domain, its missing parts supplied by reference TRBV18 and TRBJ2-3, is NAGVMQNPRHLVRRRGQEARLRCSPMKGHSHVYWYRQLPEEGLKFMVYLQKENIIDESGMPKERFSAEFPKEGPSILRIQQVVRGDSAAYFCASSPLLTDTQYFGPGTRLTVL.

This clonotype was observed at least ten times. This chain joins TRBV2 and TRBJ2-7; D unclear. V dropped 5 bases and J dropped 2 bases, with 7 bases sitting between them. Germline assignment: CDR1 SNHLY and CDR2 FYNNEI. This CDR3 has 12 residues. The CDR3 loop reads CASSRMAYEQYF. DNA for the CDR3: TGTGCCAGCAGTAGGATGGCCTACGAGCAGTACTTC.

This chain connects TRBV5-6 to TRBJ1-1; D ambiguous. CDR1 is SGHDT and CDR2 is YYEEEE in the germline V gene. This CDR3 has 11 residues. V was clipped by 3 bases and J by 3 bases, with 3 bases between them. In DNA form, the CDR3 reads TGTGCCAGCAGCTCCCACACTGAAGCTTTCTTT. Protein product: CASSSHTEAFF.

The genes are TRBV7-9 and TRBJ2-3, with D unresolved. With 7 bases removed from V and 3 bases from J, the gap between germline ends came to 8 bases. The CDR3 covers 12 residues. Germline CDR1 is SEHNR and CDR2 is FQNEAQ (reference sequence). CDR3 nucleotides: TGTGCCAGCAACTCCGGGACAGATACGCAGTATTTT. This gives the protein CASNSGTDTQYF. Full variable domain (remainder filled in from reference TRBV7-9 and TRBJ2-3): DTGVSQNPRHKITKRGQNVTFRCDPISEHNRLYWYRQTLGQGPEFLTYFQNEAQLEKSRLLSDRFSAERPKGSFSTLEIQRTEQGDSAMYLCASNSGTDTQYFGPGTRLTVL.

The CDR3 bases are TGTGCCAGCAGTGAATGGGCCACCCTGACAGCTTTCTTT. Encoded protein: CASSEWATLTAFF. V usage is TRBV25-1 and J usage is TRBJ1-1; D call uncertain. Germline lookup yields CDR1 MGHDK and CDR2 SYGVNS. This CDR3 contains 13 residues. With 1 base removed from V and 10 bases from J, the gap between germline ends came to 13 bases.

There are many counts of this clonotype. The chain recombines TRBV2 with TRBJ1-5; 11 bases line up with TRBD1. This CDR3 is 15 amino acids long. CDR1 is SNHLY, CDR2 FYNNEI, per germline. V lost 4 bases, J lost 7 bases, and 6 bases stayed unmatched. The CDR3 is CASSVIGTGGQPQHF. The DNA for the CDR3 is TGTGCCAGCAGTGTAATAGGGACAGGGGGACAGCCCCAGCATTTT.

This clonotype has at least ten counts. V gene TRBV6-1 combines with J gene TRBJ2-3; the match to TRBD2 covers 9 bases. J lost 4 bases, V lost 6 bases, and 11 bases had no gene match. The germline V gene encodes CDR1 MNHNS and CDR2 SASEGT. This CDR3 contains 16 residues. CDR3 coding DNA: TGTGCCAGCAGAGCCGTAGCGGGAGTCCGGGCAGATACGCAGTATTTT. Amino acids: CASRAVAGVRADTQYF.

The CDR3 is CASSAWTYGSSKTQYF. The CDR3 bases are TGTGCCAGCAGTGCGTGGACCTACGGGTCGTCGAAGACCCAGTACTTC. The chain joins TRBV6-1 to TRBJ2-5; D not resolved. The V end was cut by 4 bases, the J end by 6 bases, with 21 bases between. CDR1 is MNHNS, CDR2 SASEGT, per germline. This CDR3 has 16 residues.

This clonotype came up a few times. The chain joins TRBV4-3 to TRBJ1-5, with D unresolved. The CDR3 sequence is 15 residues long. Germline V CDR1 and CDR2: LGHNA, YSLEER. V lost 1 base, J lost 0 bases, and 7 bases lay in between. The CDR3 region has the DNA TGCGCCAGCAGCCAAGTGAGGTATAGCAATCAGCCCCAGCATTTT. Amino acid sequence: CASSQVRYSNQPQHF.

This clonotype showed up many times. The chain couples TRBV15 to TRBJ1-4; TRBD1 is a possible D gene (6 bases). The CDR3 covers 18 residues. CDR1 LNHNV and CDR2 YYDKDF come from the germline V gene (reference sequence). V lost 0 bases, J lost 4 bases, and 18 bases lay in between. The DNA for the CDR3 is TGTGCCACCAGCAGAGATAAGCCTTTTAAGGGGGTTAATGAAAAACTGTTTTTT. Amino acids: CATSRDKPFKGVNEKLFF. Drawing the rest from reference TRBV15 and TRBJ1-4, the complete variable domain is DAMVIQNPRYQVTQFGKPVTLSCSQTLNHNVMYWYQQKSSQAPKLLFHYYDKDFNNEADTPDNFQSRRPNTSFCFLDIRSPGLGDTAMYLCATSRDKPFKGVNEKLFFGSGTQLSVL.

This clonotype was observed at least ten times. The chain carries TRBV28 and TRBJ2-3; 8 bases fit TRBD2. The V gene end was trimmed by 10 bases and the J gene end by 2 bases; junction bases not matched to a gene: 8. CDR3 length: 14 amino acids. Germline CDR1 and CDR2: MDHEN and SYDVKM. CDR3 nucleotides: TGTGCCACCAGAGCGGGAGTGATCACAGATACGCAGTATTTT. Amino acids: CATRAGVITDTQYF.

This clonotype was detected many times. This sequence joins TRBV6-1 and TRBJ1-1; D not certain. Germline V gene lookup returns CDR1 MNHNS and CDR2 SASEGT. V lost 0 bases, J lost 4 bases, and 6 bases lay in between. The CDR3 sequence is 13 residues long. Here the CDR3 DNA reads TGTGCCAGCAGTGAAGCGATTGGCACTGAAGCTTTCTTT. Amino acids: CASSEAIGTEAFF.

Many counts were recorded for this clonotype. This sequence joins TRBV7-9 and TRBJ1-2; D unclear. Germline V gene data show CDR1 as SEHNR and CDR2 as FQNEAQ (reference sequence). The CDR3 contains 14 residues. Trimming removed 0 bases at V and 7 bases at J, with 12 bases between. This CDR3 reads CASSLAPLSAGYTF. CDR3 DNA: TGTGCCAGCAGCTTAGCGCCGTTGTCCGCTGGCTACACCTTC.

This chain joins TRBV28 and TRBJ2-7, with a weak D call TRBD1 (6 bases). Germline CDR1 and CDR2: MDHEN and SYDVKM. CDR3 size: 16 residues. The V end lost 5 bases, the J end lost 2 bases, and 19 bases lay between the germline ends. The CDR3 DNA is TGTGCCAGCAGTGGGGGACATTGGTCGCTAGCCTACGAGCAGTACTTC. It translates to CASSGGHWSLAYEQYF.

This clonotype was observed a few times. This chain connects TRBV4-2 to TRBJ2-5; a possible D gene is TRBD1 (6 bases). The CDR3 runs to 17 residues. Germline V CDR1 and CDR2: LGHNA, YNFKEQ. V was clipped by 3 bases and J by 3 bases, with 20 bases between them. The CDR3 loop is CASSQADRGSGEETQYF. The CDR3, as DNA: TGTGCCAGCAGCCAGGCGGATAGGGGGAGTGGGGAAGAGACCCAGTACTTC.